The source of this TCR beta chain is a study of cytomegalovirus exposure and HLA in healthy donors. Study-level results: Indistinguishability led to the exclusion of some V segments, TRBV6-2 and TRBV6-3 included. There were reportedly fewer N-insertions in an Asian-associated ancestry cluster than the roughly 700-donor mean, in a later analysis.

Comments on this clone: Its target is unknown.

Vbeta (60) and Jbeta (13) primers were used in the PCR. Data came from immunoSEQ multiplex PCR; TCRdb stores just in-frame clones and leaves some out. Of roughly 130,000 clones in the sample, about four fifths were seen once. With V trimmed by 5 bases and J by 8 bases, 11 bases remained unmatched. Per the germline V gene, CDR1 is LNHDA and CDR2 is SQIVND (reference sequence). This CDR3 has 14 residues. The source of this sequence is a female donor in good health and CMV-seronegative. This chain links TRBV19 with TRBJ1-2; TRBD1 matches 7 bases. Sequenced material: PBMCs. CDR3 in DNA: TGTGCCAGTAGTGCTAAGACAGGGCGGTACGGCTACACCTTC. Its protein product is CASSAKTGRYGYTF. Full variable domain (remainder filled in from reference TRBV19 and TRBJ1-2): DGGITQSPKYLFRKEGQNVTLSCEQNLNHDAMYWYRQDPGQGLRLIYYSQIVNDFQKGDIAEGYSVSREKKESFPLTVTSAQKNPTAFYLCASSAKTGRYGYTFGSGTRLTVV.